Shown below are 9 T cell receptor beta chains from a single sample sequenced in a study of cytomegalovirus exposure and HLA in healthy donors. Measured with immunoSEQ multiplex PCR; TCRdb has only the in-frame clones, and not every one. The data hold approximately 170,000 clones, with 91% observed a single time. The material sequenced was PBMCs. All receptors derive from a woman under 30 in good health and CMV-seropositive.

The chain couples TRBV7-8 to TRBJ1-1; 7 bases are a match to TRBD1. After removal of 5 bases from V and 5 bases from J, the junction contained 8 bases not matched to a gene. This CDR3 comprises 14 residues. Germline CDR1 and CDR2: SGHVS and FQNEAQ. CDR3 coding DNA: TGTGCCAGCAGCAATCGACAGGGACGTACTGAAGCTTTCTTT. Translating it yields CASSNRQGRTEAFF.

The J gene is TRBJ2-3, the V gene TRBV9, with TRBD2 matching over 9 bases. The CDR3 has 16 amino acids. Per the germline V gene, CDR1 is SGDLS and CDR2 is YYNGEE. With 1 base clipped from V and 3 bases from J, the junction kept 6 bases outside the gene matches. The CDR3 loop reads CASSVNPSGTTDTQYF. For the CDR3, the DNA is TGTGCCAGCAGCGTAAACCCTAGCGGGACGACAGATACGCAGTATTTT.

The genes are TRBV6-5 and TRBJ2-1; a possible D gene is TRBD2 (6 bases). The CDR3 sequence is 14 residues long. CDR1 is MNHEY and CDR2 is SVGAGI in the germline V gene. V dropped 4 bases and J dropped 6 bases, with 13 bases sitting between them. The DNA of the CDR3 is TGTGCCAGCAGTTTTGCGGGGCCCAGCAATGAGCAGTTCTTC. Protein sequence: CASSFAGPSNEQFF.

The rearrangement links TRBV27 to TRBJ2-1; 9 nucleotides line up with TRBD2. The CDR3 loop spans 19 amino acids. CDR1 and CDR2 (germline): MNHEY, SMNVEV (reference sequence). V shed 7 bases and J 7 bases; nucleotides not matched to a gene: 23. The CDR3 loop reads CASTPLVLGREGPGNEQFF. The CDR3 DNA follows: TGTGCCAGCACCCCTCTGGTGTTGGGGCGGGAGGGCCCAGGGAATGAGCAGTTCTTC.

The chain is built from TRBV5-4 and TRBJ2-3; no clear D. Per germline, CDR1 SGHNT and CDR2 YYREEE (reference sequence). Trimming left V 3 bases short and J 2 bases short, with 13 bases between. The CDR3 sequence is 15 residues long. The CDR3: CASSWSIVATDTQYF. In DNA form, the CDR3 reads TGTGCCAGCAGCTGGAGTATAGTAGCCACAGATACGCAGTATTTT.

The rearrangement links TRBV19 to TRBJ2-7, with 11 positions matching TRBD1. The CDR3 sequence is 16 residues long. The J segment lost 3 bases and the V segment lost 1 base, leaving 5 bases of the junction unmatched. Per germline, CDR1 LNHDA and CDR2 SQIVND (reference sequence). The chain's CDR3 is CASSIGAGTGGYEQYF. CDR3 coding DNA: TGTGCCAGTAGTATAGGTGCCGGGACAGGGGGCTACGAGCAGTACTTC.

V gene TRBV28 combines with J gene TRBJ2-3; D unclear. The CDR3 has 14 amino acids. Germline values: CDR1 MDHEN, CDR2 SYDVKM. V was trimmed by 5 bases and J by 2 bases, leaving 11 bases between them. The CDR3 region has the DNA TGTGCCAGCAGTACTCCTTACTTCACAGATACGCAGTATTTT. This codes for CASSTPYFTDTQYF.

The rearrangement links TRBV5-8 to TRBJ2-3; 10 bases match TRBD2. CDR3 length: 15 residues. Looked up from germline, CDR1 is SGHTS and CDR2 is YDEGEE. V lost 5 bases, J lost 5 bases, and 8 bases stayed unmatched. The CDR3 reads CASRLAGVAKDTQYF. The DNA for the CDR3 is TGTGCCAGCAGGCTAGCGGGAGTAGCGAAAGATACGCAGTATTTT.

The genes are TRBV5-8 and TRBJ1-4; no clear D gene. Germline CDR1 SGHTS, CDR2 YDEGEE. V was shortened by 7 bases and J by 10 bases, with 17 bases between the two germline ends. The CDR3 spans 13 residues. CDR3 residues: CASGAYRRGKLFF. The CDR3 nucleotides are TGTGCCAGCGGAGCTTACCGCCGCGGAAAACTGTTTTTT.